A single sample gave rise to the 22 T cell receptor beta chains below, sequenced in a study of patients and donors after allogeneic stem cell transplantation. TCRdb recomputed calls from the RT-PCR reads with MiXCR, one row per CDR3 protein. This sample has about a million distinct CDR3 sequences, with about a sixth found just once. The sequencing input was blood, either unsorted or a sorted T cell fraction (not recorded which). The receptors derive from a human donor who was either an allogeneic HSCT recipient or a stem cell or donor lymphocyte infusion donor (not recorded which). It is not recorded whose cells these are; they may come from a transplant donor.

This clonotype was found a few times. V gene TRBV7-8 combines with J gene TRBJ2-7; D could derive from TRBD1 or TRBD2 (5 bases each). The V gene's germline CDR1 is SGHVS and CDR2 FQNEAQ. This CDR3 has 14 residues. Trimming cost V 5 bases and J 2 bases, with 13 bases left between them. The CDR3 nucleotides are TGTGCCAGCAGCACCGGGGACGGGCCCTACGAGCAGTACTTC. Its protein product is CASSTGDGPYEQYF.

V is TRBV5-1 and J is TRBJ1-2; no firm D call. The CDR3 covers 15 residues. V was cut by 2 bases and J by 2 bases, with 13 bases left in between. The germline V gene encodes CDR1 SGHRS and CDR2 YFSETQ. CDR3 sequence: CASSFYEGLNYGYTF. CDR3 DNA sequence: TGCGCCAGCAGCTTCTACGAGGGTTTAAACTATGGCTACACCTTC.

This chain uses TRBV3-1 with TRBJ1-4; D gene unclear. Germline V gene sequence: CDR1 LGHDT, CDR2 YNNKEL (reference sequence). The germline V and J ends were trimmed by 5 bases and 0 bases, with 16 bases remaining between them. This CDR3 contains 17 residues. CDR3 coding DNA: TGTGCCAGCAGCTCCGGCGGGAGGGTTGCAACTAATGAAAAACTGTTTTTT. Protein sequence: CASSSGGRVATNEKLFF.

This clonotype came up a few times. The chain recombines TRBV7-3 with TRBJ1-1; TRBD1 might be the D (5 bases). This CDR3 region has 15 residues. Germline V CDR1 and CDR2: SGHTA, FQGTGA. The germline V and J ends were trimmed by 5 bases and 2 bases, with 15 bases remaining between them. CDR3: CASSQGRQTNTEAFF. Here the CDR3 DNA reads TGTGCCAGCAGCCAGGGTCGACAGACTAACACTGAAGCTTTCTTT.

This clonotype has a handful of counts. This chain connects TRBV12-3 or TRBV12-4 to TRBJ2-7; the D is unclear. The CDR3 loop spans 14 amino acids. Trimming took 5 bases from V and 1 from J, leaving 12 bases between them. This chain's CDR3 is CASSPPERSYEQYF. CDR3 in DNA: TGTGCCAGCAGTCCACCCGAACGATCCTACGAGCAGTACTTC.

The chain uses TRBV4-2 and TRBJ1-5; D is possibly TRBD1 (5 bases). V dropped 1 base and J dropped 2 bases, with 9 bases sitting between them. Germline loops: CDR1 LGHNA, CDR2 YNFKEQ. The CDR3 sequence is 15 residues long. As DNA, the CDR3 is TGTGCCAGCAGCCAAGGGGTGGGGGGCAATCAGCCCCAGCATTTT. The encoded protein is CASSQGVGGNQPQHF.

The chain recombines TRBV7-2 with TRBJ1-5; D perhaps matches TRBD1 (6 bases). Germline assignment: CDR1 SGHTA and CDR2 FQGNSA. The CDR3 sequence is 16 residues long. V was shortened by 5 bases and J by 4 bases, with 18 bases between the two germline ends. Here the CDR3 reads CASSLNPPGANQPQHF. In DNA, the CDR3 is TGTGCCAGCAGCCTCAACCCTCCGGGGGCAAATCAGCCCCAGCATTTT.

This chain links TRBV7-3 with TRBJ2-5, with 8 bases identical to TRBD2. The ends lost 5 bases at V and 2 bases at J; junction bases unmatched: 7. Germline values: CDR1 SGHTA, CDR2 FQGTGA. The CDR3 extends over 15 amino acids. CDR3 loop: CASSPGGGPQETQYF. The CDR3 bases are TGTGCCAGCAGCCCCGGGGGGGGACCTCAAGAGACCCAGTACTTC.

The CDR3 protein is CASSQDDRPTGELFF. CDR3 nucleotide sequence: TGCGCCAGCAGCCAAGATGATAGACCCACCGGGGAGCTGTTTTTT. The chain uses TRBV4-1 and TRBJ2-2; D unresolved. Trimming shortened V by 0 bases and J by 4 bases, and 9 bases separated the two germline ends. Germline V CDR1 and CDR2: MGHRA, YSYEKL. The CDR3 totals 15 residues.

This clonotype was recorded many times. The chain uses TRBV12-3 or TRBV12-4 and TRBJ1-1; D remains ambiguous. CDR3 length equals 15 residues. The V end was cut by 5 bases, the J end by 0 bases, with 13 bases between. The CDR3 coding sequence is TGTGCCAGCAGTCCCCGTTCCACTTTGAACACTGAAGCTTTCTTT. Its protein product is CASSPRSTLNTEAFF.

This CDR3 reads CASSNRGLFSYEQYF. For the CDR3, the DNA is TGTGCCAGCAGCAACAGGGGCCTCTTCTCCTACGAGCAGTACTTC. The V call is TRBV27, the J call TRBJ2-7, with TRBD1 matching 7 bases. V trimming: 6 bases; J trimming: 0 bases; junction bases outside the gene matches: 8. Germline V gene lookup returns CDR1 MNHEY and CDR2 SMNVEV (reference sequence). CDR3 length equals 15 residues.

V is TRBV27 and J is TRBJ2-1, with TRBD1 matching over 7 bases. Germline lookup yields CDR1 MNHEY and CDR2 SMNVEV (reference sequence). The J segment lost 5 bases and the V segment lost 6 bases, leaving 10 bases of the junction unmatched. This CDR3 comprises 15 residues. CDR3 DNA: TGTGCCAGCAGCCGAAGGGCAGGGGGTAACAATGAGCAGTTCTTC. It codes for CASSRRAGGNNEQFF.

The J gene is TRBJ2-1, the V gene TRBV6-4; 9 nucleotides match TRBD2. The trim removed 5 bases at V and 7 bases at J, leaving 6 bases unmatched. This CDR3 is 14 amino acids long. CDR1 and CDR2 from the germline V gene are MRHNA and SNTAGT. CDR3 in DNA: TGTGCCAGCAGTTCGCGGGGGGGTAGAAATGAGCAGTTCTTC. As protein: CASSSRGGRNEQFF.

V gene TRBV30 combines with J gene TRBJ2-2; D is undetermined. CDR3 length: 14 amino acids. Germline V lookup: CDR1 GTSNPN, CDR2 SVGIG (reference sequence). Trimming pared 4 bases from V and 0 bases from J, leaving 9 bases between. The CDR3 is CAWTPSANTGELFF. For the CDR3, the DNA is TGTGCCTGGACCCCCTCAGCGAACACCGGGGAGCTGTTTTTT.

This clonotype appeared a few times. The rearrangement uses TRBV5-1 and TRBJ1-1, with no clear D. This CDR3 region has 14 residues. The germline CDR1 and CDR2 sequences are SGHRS and YFSETQ. V shed 0 bases and J shed 7 bases, with 13 bases lying between them. CDR3 sequence reads: CASSLDTVADEAFF. As DNA, the CDR3 is TGCGCCAGCAGCTTGGACACCGTTGCCGATGAAGCTTTCTTT.

This chain uses TRBV4-1 with TRBJ1-1, with D perhaps matching TRBD1 (6 bases). The CDR3 length is 16 residues. Trimming stripped 0 bases from V and 3 bases from J, with 14 bases between. The germline V gene encodes CDR1 MGHRA and CDR2 YSYEKL. The CDR3 bases are TGCGCCAGCAGCCAAGAAGGCGGGGGCGAGTACACTGAAGCTTTCTTT. Protein product: CASSQEGGGEYTEAFF.

The chain combines TRBV7-8 with TRBJ2-1; TRBD2 matches at 9 bases. This CDR3 has 16 amino acids. CDR1 and CDR2 (germline): SGHVS, FQNEAQ. The V gene end was trimmed by 1 base and the J gene end by 11 bases; junction bases not matched to a gene: 12. The CDR3 nucleotides read TGTGCCAGCAGCTTAGAAACGTCGCTAGCGGGAAGGAAGCAGTTCTTC. It translates to CASSLETSLAGRKQFF.

In its sample, this clonotype was seen a few times. The rearrangement links TRBV12-3 or TRBV12-4 to TRBJ2-6; D not resolved. The ends were cut back, 4 bases at V and 0 bases at J, with 7 bases in the middle. The CDR3 contains 15 residues. DNA for the CDR3: TGTGCCAGCAGTTATGAGAGCTCTGGGGCCAACGTCCTGACTTTC. It yields the protein CASSYESSGANVLTF.

V is TRBV20-1 and J is TRBJ2-3, with 13 bases identical to TRBD2. The CDR3 consists of 17 residues. Germline V gene sequence: CDR1 DFQATT, CDR2 SNEGSKA (reference sequence). The V segment lost 5 bases and the J segment 5 bases; nucleotides outside the gene matches: 13. The CDR3 spells CSAVTPTSGGARDTQYF. CDR3 nucleotides: TGCAGTGCTGTCACCCCAACTAGCGGGGGGGCGAGAGATACGCAGTATTTT.

The chain has TRBV7-8 and TRBJ1-1; no clear D gene. Germline V gene data show CDR1 as SGHVS and CDR2 as FQNEAQ. This CDR3 is 13 amino acids long. V lost 4 bases and J lost 1, with 7 bases in between. This chain's CDR3 is CASSWSKNTEAFF. Written as DNA, the CDR3 is TGTGCCAGCAGCTGGTCCAAGAACACTGAAGCTTTCTTT. The full variable domain, its missing parts supplied by reference TRBV7-8 and TRBJ1-1, is GAGVSQSPRYKVAKRGQDVALRCDPISGHVSLFWYQQALGQGPEFLTYFQNEAQLDKSGLPSDRFFAERPEGSVSTLKIQRTQQEDSAVYLCASSWSKNTEAFFGQGTRLTVV.

This clonotype was recorded a few times. J is TRBJ2-5 and V is TRBV29-1; D gene ambiguous. From germline, CDR1 is SQVTM and CDR2 ANQGSEA. Trimming stripped 3 bases from V and 2 bases from J, with 10 bases between. The CDR3 contains 13 residues. The CDR3 is CSVEGISQETQYF. The CDR3 bases are TGCAGCGTTGAGGGGATTTCTCAAGAGACCCAGTACTTC.

This clonotype showed up many times. The J gene is TRBJ2-7, the V gene TRBV27; no clear D gene. The V end lost 6 bases, the J end lost 2 bases, and 11 bases lay between the germline ends. The CDR3 covers 13 residues. The germline CDR1 and CDR2 sequences are MNHEY and SMNVEV (reference sequence). The CDR3 sequence: CASSLKGTYEQYF. The CDR3 DNA reads TGTGCCAGCAGCTTGAAAGGGACCTACGAGCAGTACTTC.